In this sample, the clone carrying this T cell receptor beta chain turned up a few times. Its matching antigen is unknown. The CDR3 is 14 amino acids. CDR1 is SGHTA, CDR2 FQGNSA, per germline. With 6 bases clipped from V and 6 bases from J, the junction kept 8 bases outside the gene matches. The entirety of the isolated RNA underwent reverse transcription, so expressed TCRB transcripts were sequenced. Profiling relied on immunoSEQ multiplex PCR, and the TCRdb table lists in-frame clones only, not all of them. The sample lists 120,000 or so clones, 17% occurring once. This entry is derived from a study of beta chain features in type 1 diabetes. Study findings and constraints: For Type 1 diabetes patients, all four CD4+ subsets carried TCRB CDR3s that were moderately but significantly shorter.

The TCR was taken from a man younger than 35 with type 1 diabetes. This chain links TRBV7-2 with TRBJ2-1; 7 bases are a match to TRBD1. The sequenced sample consisted of central memory CD4+ T cells from blood. In nucleotides, the CDR3 is TGTGCCAGCAGAGCCGGACAGGCCACCAATGAGCAGTTCTTC. Translation gives CASRAGQATNEQFF.